This TCR beta chain was recovered during a study of identical twins. The V segment lost 5 bases and the J segment 2 bases; nucleotides outside the gene matches: 8. The CDR3 consists of 15 residues. Germline values: CDR1 MNHNS, CDR2 SASEGT. Unique molecular identifiers were present on the cDNA, which also gained a universal primer site by template switching. TCRdb used MiXCR to reprocess the 5' RACE reads, holding one entry per CDR3 protein. The sample holds about 890,000 distinct CDR3 sequences, approximately 13% seen once. This clonotype was counted only a few times. Its antigen is unidentified. General study results and limits: Models came in too low on out-of-frame TCR alpha sharing in monozygotic twins. Invariant MAIT and iNKT cells are populations that could partly confound zero-insertion analyses.

These data are also associated with another study on yellow fever vaccine responses in identical twins.

Sequenced material: PBMCs. This clonotype originated in a woman aged 18-30 years in good health. The V gene is TRBV6-1, the J gene TRBJ1-2; TRBD1 matches 7 bases. The CDR3 loop reads CASSLTGEGNYGYTF. DNA for the CDR3: TGTGCCAGCAGTCTTACAGGGGAGGGGAACTATGGCTACACCTTC.